This record concerns one T cell receptor beta chain sequence. In its sample, this clone was seen a few times. Its antigen is currently not known. Base qualities are not recorded, but no much larger clone differs from it by a single base. Other DNA sequences in this specimen translate into the identical CDR3. The trim is 2 bases for V and 0 bases for J, with a gap of 8 bases between the germline ends. Inclusive of the bounding cysteine and phenylalanine, the CDR3 is 14 residues long. Kept here is only the CDR3 DNA, which spans 42 bases and is read in frame from base 1. The germline V gene supplies CDR1 SGDLS and CDR2 YYNGEE. Sample time point, as interpreted from the label and publication: baseline before oral tofacitinib. Lesional scalp punch biopsies and peripheral blood were obtained from alopecia areata patients. PBMCs were isolated by density centrifugation and stained for CD3, CD4 and CD8, and CD4+ and CD8+ T cells were sorted on a FACSAria.

This sample is part of a study of CD8+ T cells in alopecia areata (dated by TCRdb to 2017 to 2018). As for the study more broadly: The treated patients took part in an open-label pilot trial in which moderate-to-severe alopecia areata was treated with oral tofacitinib at 5 to 10 mg twice daily. Biopsies were taken from tofacitinib-treated patients at baseline and again at 4 and 24 weeks into treatment, and several of those patients also had a later scalp biopsy. Patients stayed on tofacitinib for 6 to 18 months and then had 6 months of follow-up off drug so that delayed response and recurrence could be assessed. immunoSEQ multiplex PCR using 35 Vbeta forward primers and 13 Jbeta reverse primers was used to amplify TCRbeta CDR3 regions. The study used high-throughput TCRbeta sequencing to examine T cell clonal expansion in alopecia areata, in both the C3H/HeJ mouse model and human patients. RNA was obtained with the PAXgene miRNA kit for fixed scalp, the miRNeasy kit for PBMCs, and the RNeasy kit for mouse skin. Scalp clonality was compared among normal scalp (n=4), patchy alopecia areata scalp (n=8), and alopecia totalis/universalis scalp (n=8). Human TCRbeta sequencing covered scalp tissue and sorted CD4+ and CD8+ peripheral blood T cells from patchy and totalis/universalis alopecia areata patients and healthy controls.

General findings and caveats noted by the study authors: Resident alphabeta T cells in normal human skin are also sequenced, complicating scalp TCR repertoire analysis, unlike mouse skin dominated by gammadelta T cells. Compared with normal scalp, lesional scalp, particularly in alopecia totalis/universalis, had higher clonality and more expanded CD8+ clones, which suggests antigenic drive. Shared TCR sequences between patients were less evident than in mice, which may be partly attributable to HLA diversity in the patient population.

The library was produced with the immunoSEQ multiplex PCR assay. For TCR sequencing, RNA was extracted from every sample and reverse transcribed into cDNA to serve as template. First-strand cDNA was synthesized using SuperScript III with a 2:1 mix of oligo-dT and random hexamers. Amplification bias was assessed with a synthetic immune receptor repertoire, and residual bias was removed computationally. Per the original workflow: Raw reads were preprocessed for error removal, and CDR3 was defined according to IMGT conventions as running from the conserved cysteine to phenylalanine. Clonality was computed as 1 minus the Shannon entropy, with the entropy normalized by log2 of the number of productive unique TCRs. Whether scalp clones were CD4 or CD8 was inferred by matching scalp TCRbeta sequences against CD4 and CD8 repertoires sorted from blood. Entries here come from immuneACCESS through TCRdb and include only in-frame sequences with V and J called. Some clones fail to appear in such tables; in the studies checked, an unresolved V gene covers under half of the shortfall, and the cause of the remainder is unknown. V, J and clone size are taken as reported in that table, and D and trimming were inferred from the DNA itself. In all, the sample holds some 150,000 clones, and around 55% of those were seen once. 15% to 20% of the sample is held by the ten biggest clonotypes.

The rearrangement joined TRBV9 to TRBJ1-1, with the D segment identity uncertain. The input for sequencing was CD8+ T cells sorted from blood, taken at week 0. This TCR was recovered from a human donor with alopecia areata. The sequence in DNA is TGTGCCAGCAGCGTTGGGGATATGAACACTGAAGCTTTCTTT. The encoded protein is CASSVGDMNTEAFF. The CDR3, completed at both ends by the reference TRBV9 and TRBJ1-1 genes, gives the full variable domain DSGVTQTPKHLITATGQRVTLRCSPRSGDLSVYWYQQSLDQGLQFLIQYYNGEERAKGNILERFSAQQFPDLHSELNLSSLELGDSALYFCASSVGDMNTEAFFGQGTRLTVV.